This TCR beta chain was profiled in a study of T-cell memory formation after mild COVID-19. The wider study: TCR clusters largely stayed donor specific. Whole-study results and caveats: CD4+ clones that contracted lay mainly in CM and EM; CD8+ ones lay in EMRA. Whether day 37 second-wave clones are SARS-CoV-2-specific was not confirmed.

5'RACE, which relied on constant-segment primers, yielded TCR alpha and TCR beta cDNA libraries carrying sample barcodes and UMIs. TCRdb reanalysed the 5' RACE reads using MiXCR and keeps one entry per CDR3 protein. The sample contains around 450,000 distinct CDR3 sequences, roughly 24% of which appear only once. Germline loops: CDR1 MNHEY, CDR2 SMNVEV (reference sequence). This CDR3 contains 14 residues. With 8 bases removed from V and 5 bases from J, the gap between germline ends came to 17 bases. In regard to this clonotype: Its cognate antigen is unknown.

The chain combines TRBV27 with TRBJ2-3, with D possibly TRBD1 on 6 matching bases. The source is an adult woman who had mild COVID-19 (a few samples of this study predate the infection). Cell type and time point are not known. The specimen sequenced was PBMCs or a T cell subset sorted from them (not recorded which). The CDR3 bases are TGTGCCAGCTCCCCCGCACTAGGGGGAGATACGCAGTATTTT. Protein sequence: CASSPALGGDTQYF.